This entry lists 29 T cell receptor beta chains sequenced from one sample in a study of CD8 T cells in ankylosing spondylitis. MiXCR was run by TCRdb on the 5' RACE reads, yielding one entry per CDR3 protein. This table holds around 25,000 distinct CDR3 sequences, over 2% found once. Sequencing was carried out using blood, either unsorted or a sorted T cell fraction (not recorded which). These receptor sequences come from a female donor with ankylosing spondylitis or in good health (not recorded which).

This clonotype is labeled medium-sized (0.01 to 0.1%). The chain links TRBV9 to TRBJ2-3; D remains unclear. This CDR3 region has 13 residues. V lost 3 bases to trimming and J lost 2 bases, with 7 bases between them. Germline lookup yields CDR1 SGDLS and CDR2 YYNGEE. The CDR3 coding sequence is TGTGCCAGCAGCGGGTGGAACACAGATACGCAGTATTTT. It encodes CASSGWNTDTQYF.

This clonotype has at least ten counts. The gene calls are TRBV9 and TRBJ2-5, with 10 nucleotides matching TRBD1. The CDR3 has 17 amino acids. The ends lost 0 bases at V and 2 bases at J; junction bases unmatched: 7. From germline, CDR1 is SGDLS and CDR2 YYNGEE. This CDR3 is CASSVGGTGAIQETQYF. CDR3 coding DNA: TGTGCCAGCAGCGTAGGGGGGACAGGGGCAATACAAGAGACCCAGTACTTC.

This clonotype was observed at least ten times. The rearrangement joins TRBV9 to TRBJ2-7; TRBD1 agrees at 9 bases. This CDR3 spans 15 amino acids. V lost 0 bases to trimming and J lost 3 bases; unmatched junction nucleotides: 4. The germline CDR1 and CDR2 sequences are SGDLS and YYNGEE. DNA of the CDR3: TGTGCCAGCAGCGTAGGGACAGGGGCCTACTACGAGCAGTACTTC. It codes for CASSVGTGAYYEQYF.

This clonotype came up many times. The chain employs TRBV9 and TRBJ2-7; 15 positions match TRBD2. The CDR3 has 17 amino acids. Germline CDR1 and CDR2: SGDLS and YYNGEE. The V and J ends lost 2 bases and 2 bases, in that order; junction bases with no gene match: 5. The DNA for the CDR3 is TGTGCCAGCAGCGTTGGACTAGCGGGAGGGGGAACCTACGAGCAGTACTTC. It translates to CASSVGLAGGGTYEQYF.

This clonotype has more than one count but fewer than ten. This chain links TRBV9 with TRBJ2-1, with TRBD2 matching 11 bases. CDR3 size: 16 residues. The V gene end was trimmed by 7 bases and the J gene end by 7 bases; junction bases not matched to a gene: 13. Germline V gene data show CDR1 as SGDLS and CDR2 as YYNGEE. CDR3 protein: CASGPQLAGARNEQFF. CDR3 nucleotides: TGTGCCAGCGGGCCCCAACTAGCGGGAGCAAGAAATGAGCAGTTCTTC.

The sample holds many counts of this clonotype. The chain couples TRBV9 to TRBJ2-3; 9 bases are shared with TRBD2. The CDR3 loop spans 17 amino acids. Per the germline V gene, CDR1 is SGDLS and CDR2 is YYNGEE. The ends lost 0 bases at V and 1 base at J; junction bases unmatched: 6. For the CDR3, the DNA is TGTGCCAGCAGCGTAGCGCCTAGCGGGAAAGGCACAGATACGCAGTATTTT. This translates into CASSVAPSGKGTDTQYF. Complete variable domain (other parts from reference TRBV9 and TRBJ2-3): DSGVTQTPKHLITATGQRVTLRCSPRSGDLSVYWYQQSLDQGLQFLIQYYNGEERAKGNILERFSAQQFPDLHSELNLSSLELGDSALYFCASSVAPSGKGTDTQYFGPGTRLTVL.

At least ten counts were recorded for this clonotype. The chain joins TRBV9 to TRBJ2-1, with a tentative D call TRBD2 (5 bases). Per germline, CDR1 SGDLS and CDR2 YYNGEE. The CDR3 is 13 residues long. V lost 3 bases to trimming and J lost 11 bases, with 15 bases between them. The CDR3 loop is CASSADLGSKQFF. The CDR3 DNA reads TGTGCCAGCAGCGCCGATCTAGGGAGCAAGCAGTTCTTC.

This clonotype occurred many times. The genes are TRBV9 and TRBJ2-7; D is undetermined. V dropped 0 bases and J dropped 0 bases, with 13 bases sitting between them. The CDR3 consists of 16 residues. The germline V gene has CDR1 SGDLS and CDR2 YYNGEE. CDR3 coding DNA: TGTGCCAGCAGCGTAGATGTTCAGGCGTTCTCCTACGAGCAGTACTTC. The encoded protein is CASSVDVQAFSYEQYF.

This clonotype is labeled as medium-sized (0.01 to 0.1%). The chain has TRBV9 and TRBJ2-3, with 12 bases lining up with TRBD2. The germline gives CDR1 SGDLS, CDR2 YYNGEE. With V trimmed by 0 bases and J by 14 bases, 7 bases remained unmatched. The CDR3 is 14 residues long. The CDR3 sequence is CASSVALAGGSPYF. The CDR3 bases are TGTGCCAGCAGCGTAGCCCTAGCGGGGGGGTCCCCGTATTTT. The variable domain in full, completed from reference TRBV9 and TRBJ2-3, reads DSGVTQTPKHLITATGQRVTLRCSPRSGDLSVYWYQQSLDQGLQFLIQYYNGEERAKGNILERFSAQQFPDLHSELNLSSLELGDSALYFCASSVALAGGSPYFGPGTRLTVL.

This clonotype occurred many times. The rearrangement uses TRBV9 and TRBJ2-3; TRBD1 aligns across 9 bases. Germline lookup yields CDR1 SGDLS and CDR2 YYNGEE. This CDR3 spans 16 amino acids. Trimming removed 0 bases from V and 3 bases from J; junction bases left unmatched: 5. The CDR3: CASSVDPGTGTDTQYF. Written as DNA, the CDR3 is TGTGCCAGCAGCGTAGACCCCGGGACAGGGACAGATACGCAGTATTTT.

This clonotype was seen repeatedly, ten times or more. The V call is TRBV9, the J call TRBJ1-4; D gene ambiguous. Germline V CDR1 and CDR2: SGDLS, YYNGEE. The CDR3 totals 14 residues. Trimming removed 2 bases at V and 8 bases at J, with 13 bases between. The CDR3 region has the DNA TGTGCCAGCAGCGTCGGCCCCGGAGGGGAAAAACTGTTTTTT. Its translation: CASSVGPGGEKLFF. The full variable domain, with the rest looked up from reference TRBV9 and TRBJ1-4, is DSGVTQTPKHLITATGQRVTLRCSPRSGDLSVYWYQQSLDQGLQFLIQYYNGEERAKGNILERFSAQQFPDLHSELNLSSLELGDSALYFCASSVGPGGEKLFFGSGTQLSVL.

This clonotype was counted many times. Here the CDR3 DNA reads TGTGCCAGCAGCGTGGGGACATCCAATTCACCCCTCCACTTT. Its protein is CASSVGTSNSPLHF. The chain uses TRBV9 and TRBJ1-6; weak D call: TRBD1 (6 bases). Per the germline V gene, CDR1 is SGDLS and CDR2 is YYNGEE. Trimming removed 2 bases from V and 7 bases from J, with 10 bases in between. This CDR3 has 14 amino acids.

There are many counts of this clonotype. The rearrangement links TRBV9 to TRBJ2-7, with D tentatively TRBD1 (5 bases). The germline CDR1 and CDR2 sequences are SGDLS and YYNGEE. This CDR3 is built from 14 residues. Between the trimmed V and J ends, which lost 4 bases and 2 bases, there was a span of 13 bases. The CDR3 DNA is TGTGCCAGCAGCACCTCAGGGTTAGCCTACGAGCAGTACTTC. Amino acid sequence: CASSTSGLAYEQYF.

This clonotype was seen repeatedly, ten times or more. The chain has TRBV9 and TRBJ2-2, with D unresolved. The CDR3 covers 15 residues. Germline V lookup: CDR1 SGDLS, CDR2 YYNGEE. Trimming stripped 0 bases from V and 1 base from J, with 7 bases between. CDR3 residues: CASSVAPLNTGELFF. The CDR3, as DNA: TGTGCCAGCAGCGTAGCCCCACTGAACACCGGGGAGCTGTTTTTT.

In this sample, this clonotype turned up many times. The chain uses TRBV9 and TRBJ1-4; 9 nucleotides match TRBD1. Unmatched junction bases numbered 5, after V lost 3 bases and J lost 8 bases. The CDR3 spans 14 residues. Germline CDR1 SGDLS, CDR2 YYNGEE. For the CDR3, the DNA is TGTGCCAGCAGCGCCGACAGGGGGGCGGAAAAACTGTTTTTT. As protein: CASSADRGAEKLFF.

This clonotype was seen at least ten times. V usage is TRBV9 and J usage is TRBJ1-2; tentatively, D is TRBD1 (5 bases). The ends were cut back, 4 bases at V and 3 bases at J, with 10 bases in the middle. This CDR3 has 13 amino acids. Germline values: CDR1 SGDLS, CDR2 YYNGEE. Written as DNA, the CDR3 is TGTGCCAGCAGCATCGACAGCTACTATGGCTACACCTTC. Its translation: CASSIDSYYGYTF. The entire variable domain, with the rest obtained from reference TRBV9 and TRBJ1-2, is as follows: DSGVTQTPKHLITATGQRVTLRCSPRSGDLSVYWYQQSLDQGLQFLIQYYNGEERAKGNILERFSAQQFPDLHSELNLSSLELGDSALYFCASSIDSYYGYTFGSGTRLTVV.

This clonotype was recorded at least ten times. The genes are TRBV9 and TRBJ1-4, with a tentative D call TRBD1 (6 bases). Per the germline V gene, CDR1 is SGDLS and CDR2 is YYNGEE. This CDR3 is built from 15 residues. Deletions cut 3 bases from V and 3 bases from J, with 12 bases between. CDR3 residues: CASSEGVQANEKLFF. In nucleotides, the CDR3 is TGTGCCAGCAGCGAGGGGGTACAGGCTAATGAAAAACTGTTTTTT. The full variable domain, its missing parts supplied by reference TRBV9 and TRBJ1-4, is DSGVTQTPKHLITATGQRVTLRCSPRSGDLSVYWYQQSLDQGLQFLIQYYNGEERAKGNILERFSAQQFPDLHSELNLSSLELGDSALYFCASSEGVQANEKLFFGSGTQLSVL.

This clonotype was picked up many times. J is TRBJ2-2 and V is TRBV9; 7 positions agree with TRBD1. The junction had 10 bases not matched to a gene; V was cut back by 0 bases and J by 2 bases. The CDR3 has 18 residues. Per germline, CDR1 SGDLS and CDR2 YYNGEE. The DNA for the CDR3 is TGTGCCAGCAGCGTAGACTCCCCTGACAGGGTTAACACCGGGGAGCTGTTTTTT. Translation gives CASSVDSPDRVNTGELFF. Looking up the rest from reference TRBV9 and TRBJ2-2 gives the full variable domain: DSGVTQTPKHLITATGQRVTLRCSPRSGDLSVYWYQQSLDQGLQFLIQYYNGEERAKGNILERFSAQQFPDLHSELNLSSLELGDSALYFCASSVDSPDRVNTGELFFGEGSRLTVL.

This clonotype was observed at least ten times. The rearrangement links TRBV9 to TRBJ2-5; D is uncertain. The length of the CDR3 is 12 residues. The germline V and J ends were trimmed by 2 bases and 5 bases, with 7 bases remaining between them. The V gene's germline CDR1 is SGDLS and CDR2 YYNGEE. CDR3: CASSVDEETQYF. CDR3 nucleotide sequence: TGTGCCAGCAGCGTCGATGAGGAGACCCAGTACTTC.

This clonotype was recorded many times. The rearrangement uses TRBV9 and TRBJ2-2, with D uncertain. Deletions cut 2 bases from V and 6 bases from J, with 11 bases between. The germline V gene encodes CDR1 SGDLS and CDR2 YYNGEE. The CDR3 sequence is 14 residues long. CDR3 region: CASSVQPYAGELFF. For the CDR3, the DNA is TGTGCCAGCAGCGTCCAGCCCTACGCCGGGGAGCTGTTTTTT.

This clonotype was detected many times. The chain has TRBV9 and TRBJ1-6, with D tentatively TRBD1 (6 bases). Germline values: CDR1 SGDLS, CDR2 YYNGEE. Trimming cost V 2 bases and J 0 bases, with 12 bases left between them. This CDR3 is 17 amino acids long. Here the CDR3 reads CASSVGQGSSYNSPLHF. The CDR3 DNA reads TGTGCCAGCAGCGTGGGTCAGGGGTCCTCCTATAATTCACCCCTCCACTTT.

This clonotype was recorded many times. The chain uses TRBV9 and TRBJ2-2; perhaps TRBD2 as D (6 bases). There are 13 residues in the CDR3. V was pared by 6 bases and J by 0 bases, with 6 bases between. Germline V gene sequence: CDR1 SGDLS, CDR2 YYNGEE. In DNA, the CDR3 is TGTGCCAGCACGGGGGCGAACACCGGGGAGCTGTTTTTT. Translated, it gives CASTGANTGELFF.

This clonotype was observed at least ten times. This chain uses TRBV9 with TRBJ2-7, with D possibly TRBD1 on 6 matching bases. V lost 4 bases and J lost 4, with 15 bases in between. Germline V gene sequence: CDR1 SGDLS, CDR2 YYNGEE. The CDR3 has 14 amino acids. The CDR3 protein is CASSPWDKPYEQYF. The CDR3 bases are TGTGCCAGCAGCCCGTGGGACAAACCATACGAGCAGTACTTC.

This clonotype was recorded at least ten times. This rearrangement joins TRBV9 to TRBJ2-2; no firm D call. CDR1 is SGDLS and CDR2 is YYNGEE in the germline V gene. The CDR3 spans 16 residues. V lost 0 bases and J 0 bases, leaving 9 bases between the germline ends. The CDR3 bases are TGTGCCAGCAGCGTAGAGGGTGGAACGAACACCGGGGAGCTGTTTTTT. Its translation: CASSVEGGTNTGELFF.

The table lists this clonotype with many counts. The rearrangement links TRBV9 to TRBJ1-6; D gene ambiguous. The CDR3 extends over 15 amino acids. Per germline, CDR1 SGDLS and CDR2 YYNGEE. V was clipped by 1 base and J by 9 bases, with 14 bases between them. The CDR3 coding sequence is TGTGCCAGCAGCGTAAATGGTGGGTTTGGTTCACCCCTCCACTTT. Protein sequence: CASSVNGGFGSPLHF.

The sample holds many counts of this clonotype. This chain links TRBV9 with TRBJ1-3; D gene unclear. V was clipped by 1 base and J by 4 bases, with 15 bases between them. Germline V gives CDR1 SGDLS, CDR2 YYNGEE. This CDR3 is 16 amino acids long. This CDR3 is CASSVNLGRAGNTIYF. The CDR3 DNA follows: TGTGCCAGCAGCGTAAATTTAGGTCGGGCGGGAAACACCATATATTTT. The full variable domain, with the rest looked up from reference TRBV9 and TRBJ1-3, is DSGVTQTPKHLITATGQRVTLRCSPRSGDLSVYWYQQSLDQGLQFLIQYYNGEERAKGNILERFSAQQFPDLHSELNLSSLELGDSALYFCASSVNLGRAGNTIYFGEGSWLTVV.

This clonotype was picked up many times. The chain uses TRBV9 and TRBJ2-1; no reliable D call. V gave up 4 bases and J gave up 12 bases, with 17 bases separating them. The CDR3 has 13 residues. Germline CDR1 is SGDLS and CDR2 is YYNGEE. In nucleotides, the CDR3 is TGTGCCAGCAGCCCACGTAGCCATCGAGGGCAGTTCTTC. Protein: CASSPRSHRGQFF.

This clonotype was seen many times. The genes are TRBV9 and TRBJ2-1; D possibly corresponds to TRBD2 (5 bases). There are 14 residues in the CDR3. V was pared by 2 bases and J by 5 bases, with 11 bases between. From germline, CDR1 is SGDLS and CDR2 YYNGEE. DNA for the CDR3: TGTGCCAGCAGCGTCCGCCGGGATAACAATGAGCAGTTCTTC. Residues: CASSVRRDNNEQFF. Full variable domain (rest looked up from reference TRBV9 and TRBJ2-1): DSGVTQTPKHLITATGQRVTLRCSPRSGDLSVYWYQQSLDQGLQFLIQYYNGEERAKGNILERFSAQQFPDLHSELNLSSLELGDSALYFCASSVRRDNNEQFFGPGTRLTVL.

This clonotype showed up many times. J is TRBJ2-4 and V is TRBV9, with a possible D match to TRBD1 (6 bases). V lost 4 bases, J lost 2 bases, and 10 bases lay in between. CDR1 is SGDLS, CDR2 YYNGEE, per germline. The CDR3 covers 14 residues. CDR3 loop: CASSSQGSKNIQYF. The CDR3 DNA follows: TGTGCCAGCAGCTCTCAGGGGTCCAAAAACATTCAGTACTTC.